What follows are 4 T cell receptor beta chains derived from one specimen sequenced in a study of shared T cell receptors in the human thymus. Assay: immunoSEQ multiplex PCR; the TCRdb copy retains only in-frame clones and omits some. The data hold some 760,000 clones, with 80% to 90% observed a single time. The same data also went into a second study, on human thymus T cells.

Sequencing was carried out using thymocytes. The receptor source for this set is a girl in the first two years of life with a congenital heart defect.

The chain is built from TRBV19 and TRBJ1-4, with TRBD1 identical over 9 bases. Germline V CDR1 and CDR2: LNHDA, SQIVND (reference sequence). The CDR3 is 13 residues long. Trimming cost V 6 bases and J 11 bases; bases outside gene matches: 7. The CDR3: CASSYTGGGKLFF. In DNA, the CDR3 is TGTGCCAGTAGCTATACAGGGGGCGGGAAACTGTTTTTT.

The chain employs TRBV28 and TRBJ1-2, with D possibly being TRBD1 (5 bases). This CDR3 is 14 amino acids long. CDR1 is MDHEN and CDR2 is SYDVKM in the germline V gene. CDR3 residues: CVTGIPGVGYGYTF. CDR3 DNA: TGTGTCACGGGAATACCGGGGGTAGGGTATGGCTACACCTTC.

This clone has a single count. The CDR3: CASSYGTALTGELFF. The CDR3 DNA is TGCGCCAGCAGCTACGGGACAGCCCTAACCGGGGAGCTGTTTTTT. The chain couples TRBV5-1 to TRBJ2-2, with 7 bases lining up with TRBD1. CDR3 length: 15 residues. Germline V lookup: CDR1 SGHRS, CDR2 YFSETQ. Trimming cost V 3 bases and J 5 bases; bases outside gene matches: 7.

The chain employs TRBV2 and TRBJ1-1; 7 nucleotides line up with TRBD1. Germline CDR1 SNHLY, CDR2 FYNNEI. Unmatched junction bases numbered 17, after V lost 7 bases and J lost 3 bases. The CDR3 sequence is 17 residues long. CDR3 DNA sequence: TGTGCCAGCATCCATGCGGGACAGCCGAAGAAAGACACTGAAGCTTTCTTT. Translating gives CASIHAGQPKKDTEAFF.